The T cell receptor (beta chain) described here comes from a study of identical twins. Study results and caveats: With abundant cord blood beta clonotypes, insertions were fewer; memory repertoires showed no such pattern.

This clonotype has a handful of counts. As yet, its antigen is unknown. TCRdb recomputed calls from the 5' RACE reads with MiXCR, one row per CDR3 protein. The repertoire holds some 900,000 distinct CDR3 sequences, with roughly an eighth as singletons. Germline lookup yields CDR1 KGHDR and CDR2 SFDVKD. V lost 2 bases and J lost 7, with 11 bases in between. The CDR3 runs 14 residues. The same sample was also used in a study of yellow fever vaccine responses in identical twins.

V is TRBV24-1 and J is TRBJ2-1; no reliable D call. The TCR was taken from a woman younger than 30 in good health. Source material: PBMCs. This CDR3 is CATSDSISLNEQFF. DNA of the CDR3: TGTGCCACCAGTGATTCGATATCACTAAATGAGCAGTTCTTC.